This T cell receptor beta chain was identified in a study of cytomegalovirus exposure and HLA in healthy donors. PCR primers comprised 60 Vbeta and 13 Jbeta primers. Original methodology: The authors later counted 70 million to 80 million unique TCR beta chains, roughly 10 million of them shared. Measured with immunoSEQ multiplex PCR; TCRdb has only the in-frame clones, and not every one. The V and J calls and the clone size are those of that table, but D and trimming were determined from the DNA. The sample includes 150,000 to 200,000 clones. Note on this clone: The antigen is unknown.

Study results and limitations: Some V segments (TRBV6-2 and TRBV6-3 among them) were excluded as indistinguishable. Follow-up analysis later connected one missense variant in DCLRE1C with trimming of TCR beta V- and J-genes.

The V end was cut by 1 base, the J end by 1 base, with 8 bases between. CDR1 and CDR2 from the germline V gene are LNHDA and SQIVND (reference sequence). There are 15 residues in the CDR3. The chain is built from TRBV19 and TRBJ1-5; D gene unclear. The TCR originated in a boy between 10 and 17 years old in good health and CMV-seronegative. The sequencing sample was made of PBMCs. The chain's CDR3 is CASSIGHFSNQPQHF. DNA for the CDR3: TGTGCCAGTAGTATAGGGCATTTCAGCAATCAGCCCCAGCATTTT.